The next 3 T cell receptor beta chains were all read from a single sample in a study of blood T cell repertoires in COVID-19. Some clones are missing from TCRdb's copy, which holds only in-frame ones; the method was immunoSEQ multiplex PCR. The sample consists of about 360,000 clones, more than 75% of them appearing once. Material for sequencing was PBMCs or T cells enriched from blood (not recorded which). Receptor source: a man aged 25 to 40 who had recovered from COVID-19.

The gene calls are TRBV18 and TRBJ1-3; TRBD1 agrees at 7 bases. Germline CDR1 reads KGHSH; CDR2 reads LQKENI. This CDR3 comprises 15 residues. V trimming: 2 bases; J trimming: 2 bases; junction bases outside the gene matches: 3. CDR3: CASSPTTGTGNTIYF. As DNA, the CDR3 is TGTGCCAGCTCACCAACGACAGGGACTGGAAACACCATATATTTT. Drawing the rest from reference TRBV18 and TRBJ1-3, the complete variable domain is NAGVMQNPRHLVRRRGQEARLRCSPMKGHSHVYWYRQLPEEGLKFMVYLQKENIIDESGMPKERFSAEFPKEGPSILRIQQVVRGDSAAYFCASSPTTGTGNTIYFGEGSWLTVV.

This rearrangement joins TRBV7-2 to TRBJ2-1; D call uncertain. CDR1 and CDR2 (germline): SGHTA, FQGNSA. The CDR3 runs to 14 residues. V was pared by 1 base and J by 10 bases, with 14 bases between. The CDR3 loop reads CASSLDHSALEQFF. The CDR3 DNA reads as TGTGCCAGCAGCTTAGACCACAGTGCCCTCGAGCAGTTCTTC.

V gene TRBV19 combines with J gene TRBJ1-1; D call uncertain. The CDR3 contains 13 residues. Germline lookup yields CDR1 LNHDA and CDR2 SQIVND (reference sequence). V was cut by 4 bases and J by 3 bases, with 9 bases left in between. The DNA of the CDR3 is TGTGCCAGTAGTACGATCGGGGACACTGAAGCTTTCTTT. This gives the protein CASSTIGDTEAFF.